Below are 25 T cell receptor beta chains sequenced from a single sample in a study of blood T cells in healthy people across ages. Through a sample-barcoded 5' primer and a J-beta primer mix, a second PCR was run for roughly 7 to 12 cycles. TCRdb re-called the 5' RACE reads with MiXCR, one entry per CDR3 protein. The sample yields 650,000 to 800,000 distinct CDR3 sequences, 44% seen once. The sample consisted of blood. These receptor sequences come from a man aged 60-69 years in good health.

J is TRBJ1-2 and V is TRBV21-1; the table's TRBD1 call for D was not verified on the DNA. TRBV21-1 is noted as a pseudogene. This CDR3 is built from 16 residues. CDR3 sequence: CASSKALGTGTHGYTF. As DNA, the CDR3 is TGTGCCAGCAGCAAAGCTCTTGGAACAGGGACCCATGGCTACACCTTC.

This clonotype has just one count. The chain combines TRBV15 with TRBJ2-5; 11 bases match TRBD1. The CDR3 loop spans 15 amino acids. Germline trimming cut 5 bases from V and 5 bases from J; bases unmatched to any gene: 7. CDR1 is LNHNV, CDR2 YYDKDF, per germline (reference sequence). CDR3 in DNA: TGTGCCACCAGCCCGGGACAGGGGGTATGGGAGACCCAGTACTTC. Translated: CATSPGQGVWETQYF.

The table lists this clonotype with a count of one. J is TRBJ2-7 and V is TRBV20-1; TRBD1 matches at 10 bases. Gene TRBJ2-5 matches the end of the DNA better, so the J call may be wrong. Germline V lookup: CDR1 DFQATT, CDR2 SNEGSKA (reference sequence). This CDR3 comprises 15 residues. CDR3 nucleotides: TGCAGTGCTAGGTTGGGACAGGGGTTCCAAGAGACCCAGTACTTC. Encoded protein: CSARLGQGFQETQYF.

This clonotype was seen at least ten times. The chain joins TRBV3-1 to TRBJ2-5; weak D call: TRBD1 (6 bases). Germline loops: CDR1 LGHDT, CDR2 YNNKEL (reference sequence). CDR3 size: 15 residues. The ends were cut back, 3 bases at V and 2 bases at J, with 13 bases in the middle. The CDR3 DNA is TGTGCCAGCAGCCACTCTGGACAGAAGCAAGAGACCCAGTACTTC. Protein product: CASSHSGQKQETQYF.

The J gene is TRBJ2-7, the V gene TRBV2; D not resolved. CDR3 size: 13 residues. Between the trimmed V and J ends, which lost 4 bases and 1 base, there was a span of 8 bases. The germline CDR1 and CDR2 sequences are SNHLY and FYNNEI. CDR3 amino acids: CASSVAPSYEQYF. CDR3 sequence (DNA): TGTGCCAGCAGTGTGGCACCTTCCTACGAGCAGTACTTC.

The chain has TRBV5-6 and TRBJ1-5; D remains ambiguous. The germline V and J ends were trimmed by 6 bases and 0 bases, with 10 bases remaining between them. Germline V lookup: CDR1 SGHDT, CDR2 YYEEEE. This CDR3 has 14 amino acids. The CDR3 coding sequence is TGTGCCAGCAACTTCTTTAATAGCAATCAGCCCCAGCATTTT. Protein sequence: CASNFFNSNQPQHF.

The V and J genes are TRBV29-1 and TRBJ1-2; D remains ambiguous. The V end lost 4 bases, the J end lost 1 base, and 13 bases lay between the germline ends. From germline, CDR1 is SQVTM and CDR2 ANQGSEA. The CDR3 sequence is 14 residues long. CDR3 DNA: TGCAGCGTTGTGGCAGGCGGGAGTAACTATGGCTACACCTTC. This gives the protein CSVVAGGSNYGYTF.

The chain couples TRBV11-2 to TRBJ2-5; TRBD1 aligns across 10 bases. The closer fit of TRBJ2-7 to the DNA end suggests the J call may be wrong. Looked up from germline, CDR1 is SGHAT and CDR2 is FQNNGV. This CDR3 contains 17 residues. The CDR3 DNA follows: TGTGCCAGCAGCTTAGATTATAGGACAGGGGGTTTGTACGAGCAGTACTTC. This gives the protein CASSLDYRTGGLYEQYF.

The table lists this clonotype with a few counts. The chain links TRBV20-1 to TRBJ2-2, with 9 bases aligning to TRBD2. Germline CDR1 DFQATT, CDR2 SNEGSKA (reference sequence). This CDR3 has 14 amino acids. With V trimmed by 5 bases and J by 1 base, 2 bases remained unmatched. The CDR3: CSALTSGNTGELFF. For the CDR3, the DNA is TGCAGTGCTCTGACTAGCGGGAACACCGGGGAGCTGTTTTTT.

This clonotype has more than one count but fewer than ten. The chain carries TRBV6-5 and TRBJ2-7; TRBD1 agrees at 8 bases. The V and J ends lost 5 bases and 6 bases, in that order; junction bases with no gene match: 6. Germline lookup yields CDR1 MNHEY and CDR2 SVGAGI. The CDR3 totals 13 residues. The DNA for the CDR3 is TGTGCCAGCAGTCTCGGGACAGGCTGCGAGCAGTACTTC. Translated: CASSLGTGCEQYF.

The chain combines TRBV20-1 with TRBJ2-1; TRBD1 matches at 7 bases. The J call may be wrong; the DNA end is better matched by TRBJ2-7. The CDR3 consists of 15 residues. Germline lookup yields CDR1 DFQATT and CDR2 SNEGSKA (reference sequence). The CDR3 spells CSAIGQGVSYNEQYF. CDR3 coding DNA: TGCAGTGCTATCGGTCAGGGGGTGTCCTACAATGAGCAGTACTTC.

V usage is TRBV9 and J usage is TRBJ2-5, with 9 bases that match TRBD2. Germline CDR1 is SGDLS and CDR2 is YYNGEE. The CDR3 extends over 15 amino acids. The V gene end was trimmed by 6 bases and the J gene end by 11 bases; junction bases not matched to a gene: 17. This CDR3 is CASTKRGVALSEQYF. In nucleotides, the CDR3 is TGTGCCAGCACTAAGCGGGGGGTCGCCCTTAGTGAGCAGTACTTC.

This chain links TRBV6-6 with TRBJ1-4; the D gene is possibly TRBD1 (6 bases). The CDR3 is made up of 15 amino acids. Germline V gene data show CDR1 as MNHNY and CDR2 as SVGAGI (reference sequence). V was trimmed by 8 bases and J by 3 bases, leaving 16 bases between them. CDR3 DNA sequence: TGTGCCAGCTGGAGTTCGGGGGCCGCTAATGAAAAACTGTTTTTT. It encodes CASWSSGAANEKLFF.

This chain uses TRBV7-2 with TRBJ2-5; no firm D call. The germline V gene has CDR1 SGHTA and CDR2 FQGNSA. The ends were cut back, 5 bases at V and 4 bases at J, with 14 bases in the middle. CDR3 size: 14 residues. The CDR3 sequence is CASSQTPGRETQYF. CDR3 nucleotides: TGTGCCAGCAGCCAGACACCCGGGCGAGAGACCCAGTACTTC.

The gene calls are TRBV5-1 and TRBJ1-1; 9 bases match TRBD1. The CDR3 runs to 17 residues. The germline CDR1 and CDR2 sequences are SGHRS and YFSETQ. Trimming removed 1 base from V and 1 base from J; junction bases left unmatched: 8. Here the CDR3 reads CASSLFTPGQGNTEAFF. Here the CDR3 DNA reads TGCGCCAGCAGCTTGTTTACTCCGGGACAGGGGAACACTGAAGCTTTCTTT.

The chain uses TRBV20-1 and TRBJ2-5, with 8 bases aligning to TRBD1. The V segment lost 4 bases and the J segment 1 base; nucleotides outside the gene matches: 8. This CDR3 has 15 residues. The germline V gene encodes CDR1 DFQATT and CDR2 SNEGSKA (reference sequence). CDR3 residues: CSAIPDRGLQETQYF. In DNA form, the CDR3 reads TGCAGTGCTATTCCAGACAGGGGCCTCCAAGAGACCCAGTACTTC.

This sequence joins TRBV20-1 and TRBJ2-7, with D perhaps being TRBD1 or TRBD2 (5 bases each). Per germline, CDR1 DFQATT and CDR2 SNEGSKA (reference sequence). Between the trimmed V and J ends, which lost 4 bases and 3 bases, there was a span of 7 bases. The CDR3 totals 11 residues. CDR3: CSANGGYEQYF. CDR3 nucleotide sequence: TGCAGTGCTAATGGGGGCTACGAGCAGTACTTC.

The CDR3 sequence: CASSEASSSYEQYF. Here the CDR3 DNA reads TGTGCCAGCAGTGAAGCAAGTAGCTCCTACGAGCAGTACTTC. The V gene is TRBV6-1, the J gene TRBJ2-7; no reliable D call. The germline V and J ends were trimmed by 0 bases and 0 bases, with 6 bases remaining between them. The length of the CDR3 is 14 residues. The germline V gene encodes CDR1 MNHNS and CDR2 SASEGT.

This clonotype turned up a few times. This chain joins TRBV27 and TRBJ1-5; 9 nucleotides align to TRBD1. Germline V gene sequence: CDR1 MNHEY, CDR2 SMNVEV (reference sequence). The junction had 10 bases not matched to a gene; V was cut back by 4 bases and J by 3 bases. The length of the CDR3 is 17 residues. CDR3 in DNA: TGTGCCAGCAGTTCCGTCGGGACAGGGTCACTCAATCAGCCCCAGCATTTT. As protein: CASSSVGTGSLNQPQHF.

This clonotype was seen a handful of times. This sequence joins TRBV13 and TRBJ2-7, with D perhaps TRBD1 (6 bases). The DNA end lines up better with TRBJ2-5; the J call may be wrong. CDR1 is PRHDT and CDR2 is FYEKMQ in the germline V gene (reference sequence). The CDR3 runs to 14 residues. This CDR3 reads CASSLKTGRETQYF. CDR3 DNA sequence: TGTGCCAGCAGCCTAAAGACAGGAAGGGAGACCCAGTACTTC.

V is TRBV29-1 and J is TRBJ2-7; D unresolved. The CDR3 runs 11 residues. Germline loops: CDR1 SQVTM, CDR2 ANQGSEA. Trimming shortened V by 6 bases and J by 2 bases, and 8 bases separated the two germline ends. CDR3 sequence reads: CSVWGTYEQYF. The DNA for the CDR3 is TGCAGCGTGTGGGGTACCTACGAGCAGTACTTC.

This chain connects TRBV20-1 to TRBJ2-1; 8 bases agree with TRBD2. The ends lost 0 bases at V and 6 bases at J; junction bases unmatched: 13. Germline V gene sequence: CDR1 DFQATT, CDR2 SNEGSKA (reference sequence). There are 17 residues in the CDR3. CDR3 region: CSARDLRSGGLFNEQFF. The CDR3 DNA is TGCAGTGCTAGAGATCTAAGAAGCGGGGGCCTCTTCAATGAGCAGTTCTTC.

The rearrangement joins TRBV10-3 to TRBJ1-6, with TRBD1 identical over 7 bases. The germline gives CDR1 ENHRY, CDR2 SYGVKD. The CDR3 is 13 residues long. J lost 10 bases, V lost 7 bases, and 7 bases had no gene match. In DNA form, the CDR3 reads TGTGCCATCACTGGACAGGAAGAATCACCCCTCCACTTT. Translating it yields CAITGQEESPLHF.

The chain links TRBV30 to TRBJ1-2; the D is unclear. The length of the CDR3 is 13 residues. Trimming took off 3 bases at V and 0 bases at J, with 8 bases between the two ends. Germline-derived CDR1 and CDR2 are GTSNPN and SVGIG (reference sequence). The CDR3 region has the DNA TGTGCCTGGAGGGACGGGGCTAACTATGGCTACACCTTC. It yields the protein CAWRDGANYGYTF.

This clonotype has at least ten counts. This chain connects TRBV5-1 to TRBJ2-1; D is perhaps TRBD1 or TRBD2 (5 bases each). The CDR3 covers 14 residues. The V gene lost 4 bases and the J gene lost 9 bases, with 17 bases spanning the gap. Germline CDR1 is SGHRS and CDR2 is YFSETQ. The CDR3 reads CASSRYTSQGEQFF. The CDR3 DNA reads as TGCGCCAGCAGCCGGTACACTAGTCAGGGTGAGCAGTTCTTC.